This T cell receptor beta chain was observed in a study of T cell changes during pregnancy in multiple sclerosis. This CDR3 has 15 residues. The ends were cut back, 3 bases at V and 6 bases at J, with 18 bases in the middle. In germline, CDR1 is MDHEN, CDR2 SYDVKM. The method was immunoSEQ multiplex PCR; TCRdb's version includes in-frame clones alone and lacks a portion of them. The repertoire consists of fewer than 60,000 clones, with approximately 91% occurring once and the leading ten covering 1% to 1.5%. The TCR was taken from a female donor with multiple sclerosis, enrolled in a pregnancy study. The chain couples TRBV28 to TRBJ2-7; D remains ambiguous. This specimen was peripheral blood, taken in the second trimester of pregnancy. CDR3 sequence: CASSLRLRTIPEQYF. CDR3 sequence (DNA): TGTGCCAGCAGTTTGCGACTCCGAACCATTCCCGAGCAGTACTTC.